The T cell receptor beta chain under discussion was sequenced for a study of beta chain features in type 1 diabetes. Whole-study results and caveats: The study found moderately but significantly shorter TCRB CDR3s in all four CD4+ subsets of Type 1 diabetes patients. In comparison with healthy donors, patients had naive, central memory and Treg TCRB repertoires that appeared more similar.

Germline V CDR1 and CDR2: MDHEN, SYDVKM. The length of the CDR3 is 13 residues. The germline V and J ends were trimmed by 6 bases and 2 bases, with 10 bases remaining between them. Reverse transcription of all isolated RNA meant that expressed TCRB transcripts were sequenced. Regulatory, naive and central memory T cell samples averaged about 3.57 million reads. Data came from immunoSEQ multiplex PCR; TCRdb stores just in-frame clones and leaves some out. Of over 600,000 clones detected, around an eighth appear once; the ten largest clones hold 0.095% to 0.15%. As for this clone: The antigen is unknown.

The chain employs TRBV28 and TRBJ2-5; D is possibly TRBD1 (6 bases). The sequence was obtained from a young man with type 1 diabetes. Sample: naive CD4+ T cells from blood. The CDR3 region has the DNA TGTGCCAGCAGCGGGACAAAACAAGAGACCCAGTACTTC. Protein product: CASSGTKQETQYF.